This T cell receptor (beta chain) was observed in a study of cytomegalovirus exposure and HLA in healthy donors. Whole-study context: HLA-typed donors were the source of around 87 million unique TCRs, which an early data release held.

This PCR relied on a set of 60 Vbeta primers and 13 Jbeta primers. Produced via immunoSEQ multiplex PCR; TCRdb's table is partial and in-frame only. The table lists 190,000 or so clones, 82% of them singletons, with around 6.3% in the top ten. All donors participated as healthy donors of bone marrow. Study-level findings and limits: Many donors carried some public TCRs, although rarity characterized most TCR sequences.

Of note for this clone: Its matching antigen is unknown.

The germline V gene encodes CDR1 SGDLS and CDR2 YYNGEE. This CDR3 region has 15 residues. The sequenced sample was PBMCs. This TCR was sampled from a woman aged 45-65 years in good health and CMV-seropositive. V is TRBV9 and J is TRBJ2-5, with D tentatively TRBD1 (5 bases). Near its end, the DNA agrees better with TRBJ2-7, so the J call may be wrong. The CDR3 DNA is TGTGCCAGCAGCCCCCAGGGCTACAGCTCCTACGAGCAGTACTTC. It encodes CASSPQGYSSYEQYF.